The rows below give T cell receptor beta chains drawn from one sample of a study of shared T cell receptors in the human thymus. Data came from immunoSEQ multiplex PCR; TCRdb stores just in-frame clones and leaves some out. The sample has approximately 660,000 clones, around 89% seen once. These records were also assigned to another study, of human thymus T cells.

Sequenced: thymocytes. The receptors were gathered from a boy under two years old with a congenital heart defect. Each CDR3 is given without its conserved first and last residue. Not every row has a clone size; where given, it reads once, few, many or a size class.

clone_size cdr3_length v_call cdr3_aa
- 11 TRBV4-3 ASSQGLRDEQF
few 14 TRBV18 ASSPRGQDSNQPQH
- 13 TRBV7-2 ASSLRAGGPDEQY
once 11 TRBV6-1 ASSRGGAYEQY
- 11 TRBV12-5 ARETSGYYEQY
- 14 TRBV5-1 ASSNLDGGIIGELF
- 13 TRBV6-4 AGARGIYSTGELF
- 12 TRBV27 ATQRGVNTGELF
- 10 TRBV6-1 AARDYSYEQY
- 15 TRBV12-5 ASGLPRKQGKDTEAF